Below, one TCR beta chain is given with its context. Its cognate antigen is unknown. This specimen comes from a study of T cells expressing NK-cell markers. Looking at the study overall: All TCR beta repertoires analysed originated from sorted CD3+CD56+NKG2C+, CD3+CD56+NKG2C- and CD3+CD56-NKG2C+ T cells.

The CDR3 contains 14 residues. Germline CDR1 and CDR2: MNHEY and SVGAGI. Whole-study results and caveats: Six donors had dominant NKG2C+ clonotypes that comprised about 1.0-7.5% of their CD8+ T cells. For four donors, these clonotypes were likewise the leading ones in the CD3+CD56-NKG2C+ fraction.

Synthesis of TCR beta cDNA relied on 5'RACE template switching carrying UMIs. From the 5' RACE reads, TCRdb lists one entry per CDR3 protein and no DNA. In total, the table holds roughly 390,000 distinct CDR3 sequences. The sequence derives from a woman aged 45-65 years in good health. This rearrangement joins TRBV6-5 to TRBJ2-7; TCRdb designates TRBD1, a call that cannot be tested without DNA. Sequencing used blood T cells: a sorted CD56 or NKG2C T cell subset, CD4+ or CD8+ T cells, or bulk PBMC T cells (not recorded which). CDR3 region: CASSLQGLTYEQYF.